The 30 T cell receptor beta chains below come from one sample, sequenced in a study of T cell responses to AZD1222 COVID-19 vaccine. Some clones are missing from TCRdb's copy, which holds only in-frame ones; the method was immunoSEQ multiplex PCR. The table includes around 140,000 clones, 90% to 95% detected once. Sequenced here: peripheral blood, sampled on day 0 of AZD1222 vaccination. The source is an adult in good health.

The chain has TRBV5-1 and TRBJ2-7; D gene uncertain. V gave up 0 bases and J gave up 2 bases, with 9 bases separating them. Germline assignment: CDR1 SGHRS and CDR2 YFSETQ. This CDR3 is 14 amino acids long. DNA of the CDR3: TGCGCCAGCAGCTTGGTTGGCGGAACCTACGAGCAGTACTTC. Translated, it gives CASSLVGGTYEQYF.

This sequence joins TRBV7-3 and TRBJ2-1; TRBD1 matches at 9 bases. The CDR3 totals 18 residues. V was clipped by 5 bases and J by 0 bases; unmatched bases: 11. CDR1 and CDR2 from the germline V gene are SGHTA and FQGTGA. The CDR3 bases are TGTGCCAGCAGCAATCGAGGACAGGGGACGAGCTCCTACAATGAGCAGTTCTTC. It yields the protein CASSNRGQGTSSYNEQFF.

The CDR3 here is CASSLASPGAYTEAFF. CDR3 coding DNA: TGTGCCAGCAGCTTAGCGAGTCCGGGGGCGTACACTGAAGCTTTCTTT. The chain links TRBV7-8 to TRBJ1-1; tentative D call: TRBD1 (6 bases). The CDR3 is 16 residues long. V dropped 0 bases and J dropped 3 bases, with 14 bases sitting between them. Germline CDR1 is SGHVS and CDR2 is FQNEAQ.

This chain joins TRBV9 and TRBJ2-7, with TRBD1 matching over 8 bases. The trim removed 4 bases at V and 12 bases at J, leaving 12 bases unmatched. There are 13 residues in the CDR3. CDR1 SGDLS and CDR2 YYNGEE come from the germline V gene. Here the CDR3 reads CASSRPGGPLLYF. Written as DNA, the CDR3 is TGTGCCAGCAGCAGGCCAGGGGGCCCCCTCTTGTACTTC.

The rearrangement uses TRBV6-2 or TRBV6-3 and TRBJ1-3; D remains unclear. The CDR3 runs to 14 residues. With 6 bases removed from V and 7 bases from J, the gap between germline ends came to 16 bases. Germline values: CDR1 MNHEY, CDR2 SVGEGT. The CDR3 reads CASSQRTTENTIYF. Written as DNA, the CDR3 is TGTGCCAGCAGCCAGAGGACCACCGAGAACACCATATATTTT.

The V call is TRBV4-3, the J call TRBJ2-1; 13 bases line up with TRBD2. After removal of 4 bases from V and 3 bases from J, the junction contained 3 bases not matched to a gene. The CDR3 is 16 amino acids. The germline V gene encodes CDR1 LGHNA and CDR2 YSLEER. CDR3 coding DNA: TGCGCCAGCAGCCGAGGGACTAGCGGGATCTACAATGAGCAGTTCTTC. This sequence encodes CASSRGTSGIYNEQFF.

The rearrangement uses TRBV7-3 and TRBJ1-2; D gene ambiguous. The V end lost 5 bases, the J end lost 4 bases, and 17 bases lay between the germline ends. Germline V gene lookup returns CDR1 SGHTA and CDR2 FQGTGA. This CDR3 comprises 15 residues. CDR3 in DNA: TGTGCCAGCAGCCCAATGGGCGGCAGATCCTATGGCTACACCTTC. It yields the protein CASSPMGGRSYGYTF.

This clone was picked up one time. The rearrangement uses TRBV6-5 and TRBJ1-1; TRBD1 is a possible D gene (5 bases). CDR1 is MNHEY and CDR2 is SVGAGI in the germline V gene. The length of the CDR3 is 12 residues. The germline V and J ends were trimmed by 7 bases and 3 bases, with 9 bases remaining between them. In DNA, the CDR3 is TGTGCCAGCACCAGGGTGGACACTGAAGCTTTCTTT. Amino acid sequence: CASTRVDTEAFF.

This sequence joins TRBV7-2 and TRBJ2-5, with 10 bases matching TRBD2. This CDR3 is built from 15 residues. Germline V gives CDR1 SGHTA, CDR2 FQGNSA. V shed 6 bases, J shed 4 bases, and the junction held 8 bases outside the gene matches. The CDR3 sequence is CASSFSGRTGETQYF. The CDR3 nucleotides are TGTGCCAGCAGTTTTAGCGGGAGGACGGGAGAGACCCAGTACTTC.

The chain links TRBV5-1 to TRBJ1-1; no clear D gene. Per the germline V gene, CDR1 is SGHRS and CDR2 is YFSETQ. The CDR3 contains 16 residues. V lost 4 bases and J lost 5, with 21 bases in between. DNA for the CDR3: TGCGCCAGCAGCCCCTACAGTCGGTTAGCGAGTACTGAAGCTTTCTTT. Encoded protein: CASSPYSRLASTEAFF.

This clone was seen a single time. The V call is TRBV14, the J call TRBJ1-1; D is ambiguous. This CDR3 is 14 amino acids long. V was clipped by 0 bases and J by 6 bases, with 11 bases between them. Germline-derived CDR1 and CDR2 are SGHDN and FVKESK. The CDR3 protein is CASSQEERFSEAFF. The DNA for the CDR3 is TGTGCCAGCAGCCAAGAAGAGCGTTTCTCTGAAGCTTTCTTT.

Written as DNA, the CDR3 is TGTGCCACCAGCAGGTCGGGAGGTCCTTTCGGGCAGTACTTC. Translating it yields CATSRSGGPFGQYF. This rearrangement joins TRBV15 to TRBJ2-7, with TRBD2 matching 7 bases. CDR1 LNHNV and CDR2 YYDKDF come from the germline V gene (reference sequence). J was trimmed by 9 bases and V by 3 bases; bases with no gene match: 11. The CDR3 is 14 residues long.

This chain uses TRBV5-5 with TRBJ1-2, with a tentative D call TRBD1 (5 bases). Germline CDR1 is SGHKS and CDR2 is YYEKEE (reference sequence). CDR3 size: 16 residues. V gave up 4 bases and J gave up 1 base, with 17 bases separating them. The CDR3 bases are TGTGCCAGCAGCCCCTACCGGGGCCCGTTTAACTATGGCTACACCTTC. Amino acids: CASSPYRGPFNYGYTF.

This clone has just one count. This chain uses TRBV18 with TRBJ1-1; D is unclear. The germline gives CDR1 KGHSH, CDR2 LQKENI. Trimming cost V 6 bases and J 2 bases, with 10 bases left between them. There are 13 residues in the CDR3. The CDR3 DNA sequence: TGTGCCAGCTCGCCCCAACTCAACACTGAAGCTTTCTTT. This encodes CASSPQLNTEAFF. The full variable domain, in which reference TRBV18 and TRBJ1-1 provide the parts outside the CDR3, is NAGVMQNPRHLVRRRGQEARLRCSPMKGHSHVYWYRQLPEEGLKFMVYLQKENIIDESGMPKERFSAEFPKEGPSILRIQQVVRGDSAAYFCASSPQLNTEAFFGQGTRLTVV.

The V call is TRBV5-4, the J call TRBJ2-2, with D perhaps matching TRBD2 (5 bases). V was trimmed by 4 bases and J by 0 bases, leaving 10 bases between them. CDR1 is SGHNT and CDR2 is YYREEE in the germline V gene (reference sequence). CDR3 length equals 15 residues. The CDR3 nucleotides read TGTGCCAGCAGCCCCGGACTGGCGAACACCGGGGAGCTGTTTTTT. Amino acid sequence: CASSPGLANTGELFF. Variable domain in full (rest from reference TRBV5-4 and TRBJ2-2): ETGVTQSPTHLIKTRGQQVTLRCSSQSGHNTVSWYQQALGQGPQFIFQYYREEENGRGNFPPRFSGLQFPNYSSELNVNALELDDSALYLCASSPGLANTGELFFGEGSRLTVL.

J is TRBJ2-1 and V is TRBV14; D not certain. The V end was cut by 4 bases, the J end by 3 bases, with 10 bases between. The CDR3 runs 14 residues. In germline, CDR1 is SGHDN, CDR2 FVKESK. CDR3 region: CASSPVAFYNEQFF. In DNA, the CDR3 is TGTGCCAGCAGCCCGGTGGCTTTCTACAATGAGCAGTTCTTC.

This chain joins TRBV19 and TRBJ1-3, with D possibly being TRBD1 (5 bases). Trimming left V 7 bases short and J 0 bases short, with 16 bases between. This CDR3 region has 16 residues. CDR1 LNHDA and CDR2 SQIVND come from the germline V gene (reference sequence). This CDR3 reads CASTPAGWSSGNTIYF. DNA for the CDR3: TGTGCCAGTACCCCCGCAGGGTGGTCCTCTGGAAACACCATATATTTT. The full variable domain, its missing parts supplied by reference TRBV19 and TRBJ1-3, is DGGITQSPKYLFRKEGQNVTLSCEQNLNHDAMYWYRQDPGQGLRLIYYSQIVNDFQKGDIAEGYSVSREKKESFPLTVTSAQKNPTAFYLCASTPAGWSSGNTIYFGEGSWLTVV.

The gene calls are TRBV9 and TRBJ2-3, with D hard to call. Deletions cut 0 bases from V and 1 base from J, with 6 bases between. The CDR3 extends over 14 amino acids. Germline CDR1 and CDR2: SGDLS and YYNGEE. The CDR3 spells CASSVDPGTDTQYF. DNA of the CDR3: TGTGCCAGCAGCGTAGATCCTGGCACAGATACGCAGTATTTT.

The CDR3 DNA is TGTGCCATCCAGAGTGCTGGCTATGGCTACACCTTC. Residues: CAIQSAGYGYTF. V gene TRBV10-3 combines with J gene TRBJ1-2; the D is unclear. Germline assignment: CDR1 ENHRY and CDR2 SYGVKD. V lost 8 bases to trimming and J lost 4 bases, with 11 bases between them. The CDR3 consists of 12 residues.

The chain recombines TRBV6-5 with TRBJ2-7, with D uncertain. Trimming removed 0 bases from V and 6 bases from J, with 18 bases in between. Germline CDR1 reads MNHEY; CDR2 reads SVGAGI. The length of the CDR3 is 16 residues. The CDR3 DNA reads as TGTGCCAGCAGTTACTCGGGATCGAGATTCGCACGCGAGCAGTACTTC. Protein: CASSYSGSRFAREQYF.

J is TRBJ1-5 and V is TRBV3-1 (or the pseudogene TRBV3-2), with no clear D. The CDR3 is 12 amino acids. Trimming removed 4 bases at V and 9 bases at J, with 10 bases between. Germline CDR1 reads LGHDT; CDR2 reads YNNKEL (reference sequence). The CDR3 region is CASSLSTGPQHF. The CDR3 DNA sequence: TGTGCCAGCAGCCTATCGACTGGGCCCCAGCATTTT.

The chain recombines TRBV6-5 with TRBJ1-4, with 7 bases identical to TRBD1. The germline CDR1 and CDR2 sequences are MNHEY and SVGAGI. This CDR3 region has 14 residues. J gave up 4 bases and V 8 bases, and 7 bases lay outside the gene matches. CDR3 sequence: CASHPDRLNEKLFF. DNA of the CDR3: TGTGCCAGCCATCCGGACAGGCTTAATGAAAAACTGTTTTTT.

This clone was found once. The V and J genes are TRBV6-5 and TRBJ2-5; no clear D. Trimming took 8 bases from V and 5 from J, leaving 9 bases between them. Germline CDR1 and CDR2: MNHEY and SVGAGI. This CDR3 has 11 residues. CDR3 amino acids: CASDDWETQYF. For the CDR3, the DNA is TGTGCCAGCGACGATTGGGAGACCCAGTACTTC.

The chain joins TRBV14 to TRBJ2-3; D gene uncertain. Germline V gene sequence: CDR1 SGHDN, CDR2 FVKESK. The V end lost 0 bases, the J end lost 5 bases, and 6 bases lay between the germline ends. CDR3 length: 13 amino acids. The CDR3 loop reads CASSQDLRDTQYF. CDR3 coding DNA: TGTGCCAGCAGCCAAGATCTTAGAGATACGCAGTATTTT.

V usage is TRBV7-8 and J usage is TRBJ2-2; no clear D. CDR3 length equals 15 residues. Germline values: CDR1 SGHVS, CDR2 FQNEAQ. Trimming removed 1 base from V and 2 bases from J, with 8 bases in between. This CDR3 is CASSLVGRNTGELFF. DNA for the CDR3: TGTGCCAGCAGCTTAGTTGGCAGAAACACCGGGGAGCTGTTTTTT.

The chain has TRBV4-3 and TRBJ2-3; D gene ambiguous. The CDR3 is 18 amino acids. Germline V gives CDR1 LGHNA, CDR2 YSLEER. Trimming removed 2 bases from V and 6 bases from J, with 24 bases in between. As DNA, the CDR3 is TGCGCCAGCAGCCAATCACCATCGTTGAACGAGGTATTGGATACGCAGTATTTT. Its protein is CASSQSPSLNEVLDTQYF.

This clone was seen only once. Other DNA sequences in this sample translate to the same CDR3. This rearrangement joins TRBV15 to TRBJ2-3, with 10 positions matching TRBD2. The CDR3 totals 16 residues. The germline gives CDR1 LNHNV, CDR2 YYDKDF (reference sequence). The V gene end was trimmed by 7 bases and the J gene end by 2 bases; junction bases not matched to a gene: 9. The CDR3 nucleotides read TGTGCCACCAAGTCCCGAGCGGGGGGGACCACAGATACGCAGTATTTT. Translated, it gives CATKSRAGGTTDTQYF.

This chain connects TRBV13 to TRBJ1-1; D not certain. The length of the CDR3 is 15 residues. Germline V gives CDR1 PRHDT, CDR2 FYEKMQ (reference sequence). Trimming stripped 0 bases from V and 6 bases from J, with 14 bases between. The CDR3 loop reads CASSLGLTGGSEAFF. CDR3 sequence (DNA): TGTGCCAGCAGCTTAGGCCTAACGGGAGGTTCTGAAGCTTTCTTT.

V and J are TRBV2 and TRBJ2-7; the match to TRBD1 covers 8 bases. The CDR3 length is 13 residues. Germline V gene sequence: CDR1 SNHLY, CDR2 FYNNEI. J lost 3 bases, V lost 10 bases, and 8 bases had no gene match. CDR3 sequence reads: CAILTGASYEQYF. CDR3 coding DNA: TGTGCCATCCTGACAGGGGCTAGCTACGAGCAGTACTTC.

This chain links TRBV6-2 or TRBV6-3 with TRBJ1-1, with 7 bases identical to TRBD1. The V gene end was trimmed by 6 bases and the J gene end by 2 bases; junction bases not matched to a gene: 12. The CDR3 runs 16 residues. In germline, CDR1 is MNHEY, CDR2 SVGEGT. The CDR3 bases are TGTGCCAGCAGCAGTAGGGGGGGGACAGCCAACACTGAAGCTTTCTTT. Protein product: CASSSRGGTANTEAFF.